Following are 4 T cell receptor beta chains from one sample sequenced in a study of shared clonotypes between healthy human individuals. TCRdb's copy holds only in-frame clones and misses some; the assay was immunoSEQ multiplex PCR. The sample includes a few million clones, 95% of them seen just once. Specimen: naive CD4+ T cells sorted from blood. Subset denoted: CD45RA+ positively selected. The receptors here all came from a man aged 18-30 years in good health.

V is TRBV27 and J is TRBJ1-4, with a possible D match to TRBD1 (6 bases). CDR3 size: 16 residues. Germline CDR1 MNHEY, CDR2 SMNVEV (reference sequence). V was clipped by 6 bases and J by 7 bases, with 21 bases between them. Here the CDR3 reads CASSPRTPVGGEKLFF. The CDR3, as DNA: TGTGCCAGCAGCCCCCGAACACCAGTAGGGGGTGAAAAACTGTTTTTT.

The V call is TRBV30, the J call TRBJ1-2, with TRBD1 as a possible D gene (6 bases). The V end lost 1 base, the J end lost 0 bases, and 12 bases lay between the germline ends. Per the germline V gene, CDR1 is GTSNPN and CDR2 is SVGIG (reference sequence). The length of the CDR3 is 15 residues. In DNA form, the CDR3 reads TGTGCCTGGAGTGATCCGGGACACACTAACTATGGCTACACCTTC. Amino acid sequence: CAWSDPGHTNYGYTF.

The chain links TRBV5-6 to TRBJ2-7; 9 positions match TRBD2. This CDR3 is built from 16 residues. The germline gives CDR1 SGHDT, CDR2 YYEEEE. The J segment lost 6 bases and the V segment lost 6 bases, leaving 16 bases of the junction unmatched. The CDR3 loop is CASIRRGLAGPLEQYF. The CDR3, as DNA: TGTGCCAGCATCCGGCGGGGGCTAGCGGGACCCCTCGAGCAGTACTTC.

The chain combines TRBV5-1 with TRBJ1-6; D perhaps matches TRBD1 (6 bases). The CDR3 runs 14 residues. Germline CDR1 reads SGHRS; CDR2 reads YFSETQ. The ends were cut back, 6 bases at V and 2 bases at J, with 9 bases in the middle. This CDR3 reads CASTGDTYNSPLHF. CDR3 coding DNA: TGCGCCAGCACAGGGGATACCTATAATTCACCCCTCCACTTT.